Listed here are 4 T cell receptor beta chains from one sample, sequenced in a study of blood T cells in healthy people across ages (dated by TCRdb to about 2015). The library was produced with 5' RACE. Instrument used: Illumina HiSeq 2500. The second PCR ran for about 7 to 11 cycles and used a J-beta primer mix along with a sample-barcoded 5' primer. TCRdb reprocessed the public reads (quality trimming at Q25 with fastp, clone calling with MiXCR) and kept in-frame beta chains. Each CDR3 protein gets just one entry, which takes the most common genes and DNA from the rows behind it. For this sample the table gives hundreds of thousands of distinct CDR3 sequences, of which about three fifths were detected only once. Approximately 23% of the sample lies in the top ten. Sequencing was performed on blood. These receptors all come from a man aged 25 to 40 in good health.

This chain uses TRBV3-1 with TRBJ1-2; D unresolved. Germline CDR1 reads LGHDT; CDR2 reads YNNKEL (reference sequence). This CDR3 has 15 residues. V was pared by 1 base and J by 3 bases, with 12 bases between. CDR3 sequence reads: CASSQVEGADYGYTF. The CDR3 coding sequence is TGTGCCAGCAGCCAAGTGGAGGGCGCAGACTATGGCTACACCTTC.

This clonotype was seen once. This chain links TRBV29-1 with TRBJ1-2; D is uncertain. Trimming left V 4 bases short and J 6 bases short, with 9 bases between. This CDR3 region has 11 residues. Germline V gene sequence: CDR1 SQVTM, CDR2 ANQGSEA. CDR3 sequence (DNA): TGCAGCGTTGCTCGGGGTAATGGCTACACCTTC. The encoded protein is CSVARGNGYTF.

The chain is built from TRBV2 and TRBJ2-3; no firm D call. Germline loops: CDR1 SNHLY, CDR2 FYNNEI. This CDR3 spans 14 amino acids. With 5 bases removed from V and 9 bases from J, the gap between germline ends came to 18 bases. The CDR3 here is CASSQTSQEDTQYF. DNA for the CDR3: TGTGCCAGCAGTCAGACATCTCAGGAAGACACGCAGTATTTT.

The chain carries TRBV19 and TRBJ2-7; D is tentatively TRBD1 or TRBD2 (5 bases each). The CDR3 extends over 14 amino acids. The germline V gene has CDR1 LNHDA and CDR2 SQIVND (reference sequence). The ends were cut back, 9 bases at V and 2 bases at J, with 17 bases in the middle. CDR3: CASQPSPGPYEQYF. In nucleotides, the CDR3 is TGTGCCAGCCAACCTAGCCCGGGGCCCTACGAGCAGTACTTC.